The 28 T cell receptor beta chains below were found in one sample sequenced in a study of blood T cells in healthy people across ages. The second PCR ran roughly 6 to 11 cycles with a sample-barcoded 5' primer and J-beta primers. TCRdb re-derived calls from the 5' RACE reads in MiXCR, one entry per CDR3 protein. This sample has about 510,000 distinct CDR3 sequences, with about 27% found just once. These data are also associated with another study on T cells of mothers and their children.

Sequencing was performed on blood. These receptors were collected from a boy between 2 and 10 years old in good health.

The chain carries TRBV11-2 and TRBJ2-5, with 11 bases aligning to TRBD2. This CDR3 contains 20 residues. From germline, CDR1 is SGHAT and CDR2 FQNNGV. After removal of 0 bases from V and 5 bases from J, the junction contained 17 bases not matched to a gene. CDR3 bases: TGTGCCAGCAGCTTAGAGGCCCCAGAGGAGCTAGCGGGAGGATGGGAGACCCAGTACTTC. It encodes CASSLEAPEELAGGWETQYF. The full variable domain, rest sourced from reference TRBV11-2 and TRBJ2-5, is EAGVAQSPRYKIIEKRQSVAFWCNPISGHATLYWYQQILGQGPKLLIQFQNNGVVDDSQLPKDRFSAERLKGVDSTLKIQPAKLEDSAVYLCASSLEAPEELAGGWETQYFGPGTRLLVL.

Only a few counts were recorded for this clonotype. The DNA for the CDR3 is TGTGCCAGCAGTTCATCGCCCAGGGGCCAGCCCCAGCATTTT. As protein: CASSSSPRGQPQHF. The J gene is TRBJ1-5, the V gene TRBV27; the D gene is possibly TRBD1 (6 bases). This CDR3 is 14 amino acids long. V was cut by 4 bases and J by 7 bases, with 14 bases left in between. CDR1 and CDR2 from the germline V gene are MNHEY and SMNVEV (reference sequence).

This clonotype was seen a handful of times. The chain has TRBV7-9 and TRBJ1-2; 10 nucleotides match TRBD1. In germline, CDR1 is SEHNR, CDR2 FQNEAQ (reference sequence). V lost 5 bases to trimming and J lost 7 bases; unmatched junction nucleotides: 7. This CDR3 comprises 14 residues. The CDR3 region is CASSRDRGLRGYTF. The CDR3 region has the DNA TGTGCCAGCAGCCGAGACAGGGGGCTCCGTGGCTACACCTTC.

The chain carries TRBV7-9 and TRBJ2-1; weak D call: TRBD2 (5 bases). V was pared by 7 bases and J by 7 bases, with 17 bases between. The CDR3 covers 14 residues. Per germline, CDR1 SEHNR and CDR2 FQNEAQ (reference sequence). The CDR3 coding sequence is TGTGCCAGCACCGTGGGCGGAGGTTTGAATGAGCAGTTCTTC. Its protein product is CASTVGGGLNEQFF.

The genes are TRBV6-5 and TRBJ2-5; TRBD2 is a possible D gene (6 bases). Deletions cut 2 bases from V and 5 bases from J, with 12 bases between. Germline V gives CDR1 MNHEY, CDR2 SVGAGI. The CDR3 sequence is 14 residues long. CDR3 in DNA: TGTGCCAGCAGTTACGGGACTCTGGGGGAGACCCAGTACTTC. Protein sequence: CASSYGTLGETQYF.

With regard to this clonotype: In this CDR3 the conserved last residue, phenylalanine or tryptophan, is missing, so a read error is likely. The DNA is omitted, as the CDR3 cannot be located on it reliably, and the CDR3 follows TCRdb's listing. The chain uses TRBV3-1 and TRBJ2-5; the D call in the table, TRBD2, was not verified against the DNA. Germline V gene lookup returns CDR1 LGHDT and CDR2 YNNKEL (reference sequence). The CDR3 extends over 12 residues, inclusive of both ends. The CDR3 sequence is CASSQDPGLLLI.

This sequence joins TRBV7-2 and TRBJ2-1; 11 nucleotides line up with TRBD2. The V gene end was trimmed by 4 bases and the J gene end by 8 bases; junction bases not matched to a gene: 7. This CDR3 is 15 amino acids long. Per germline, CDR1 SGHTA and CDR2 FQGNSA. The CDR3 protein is CASSSYLAGGHEQFF. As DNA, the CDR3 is TGTGCCAGCAGCTCTTACCTAGCGGGGGGTCATGAGCAGTTCTTC. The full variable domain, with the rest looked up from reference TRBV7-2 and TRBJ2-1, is GAGVSQSPSNKVTEKGKDVELRCDPISGHTALYWYRQSLGQGLEFLIYFQGNSAPDKSGLPSDRFSAERTGGSVSTLTIQRTQQEDSAVYLCASSSYLAGGHEQFFGPGTRLTVL.

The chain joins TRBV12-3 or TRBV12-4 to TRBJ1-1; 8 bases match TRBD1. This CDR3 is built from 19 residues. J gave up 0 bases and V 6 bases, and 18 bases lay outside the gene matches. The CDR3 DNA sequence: TGTGCCAGCAGACCGGGGAGCGGGCAGGGGGCGGGCGTGAACACTGAAGCTTTCTTT. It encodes CASRPGSGQGAGVNTEAFF.

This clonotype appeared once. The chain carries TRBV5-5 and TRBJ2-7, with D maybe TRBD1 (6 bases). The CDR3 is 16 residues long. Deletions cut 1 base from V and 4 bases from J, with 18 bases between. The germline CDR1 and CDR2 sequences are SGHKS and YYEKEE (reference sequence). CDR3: CASSLRPDSGLYEQYF. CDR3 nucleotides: TGTGCCAGCAGCTTGCGTCCGGACAGTGGACTTTACGAGCAGTACTTC.

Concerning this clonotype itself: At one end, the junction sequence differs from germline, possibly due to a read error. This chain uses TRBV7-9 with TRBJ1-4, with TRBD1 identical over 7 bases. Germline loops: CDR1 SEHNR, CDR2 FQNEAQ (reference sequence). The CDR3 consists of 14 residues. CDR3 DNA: TGTGCCAGCAGCTTCCCAGGGGGAGAGGAAAAACTGTCTTTT. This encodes CASSFPGGEEKLSF.

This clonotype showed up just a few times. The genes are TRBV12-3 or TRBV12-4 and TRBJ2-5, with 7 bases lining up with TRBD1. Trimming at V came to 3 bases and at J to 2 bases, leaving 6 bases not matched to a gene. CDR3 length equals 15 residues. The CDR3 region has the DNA TGTGCCAGCAGTTTCCGACGGGGACAGCAAGAGACCCAGTACTTC. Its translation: CASSFRRGQQETQYF.

CDR3 residues: CASRLQGAGGYTF. CDR3 DNA: TGTGCCAGCAGGCTCCAGGGGGCAGGTGGCTACACCTTC. The rearrangement uses TRBV2 and TRBJ1-2, with 8 bases matching TRBD1. Germline V lookup: CDR1 SNHLY, CDR2 FYNNEI. CDR3 length: 13 residues. J lost 7 bases, V lost 6 bases, and 7 bases had no gene match. Together with reference TRBV2 and TRBJ1-2, the CDR3 gives the full variable domain: EPEVTQTPSHQVTQMGQEVILRCVPISNHLYFYWYRQILGQKVEFLVSFYNNEISEKSEIFDDQFSVERPDGSNFTLKIRSTKLEDSAMYFCASRLQGAGGYTFGSGTRLTVV.

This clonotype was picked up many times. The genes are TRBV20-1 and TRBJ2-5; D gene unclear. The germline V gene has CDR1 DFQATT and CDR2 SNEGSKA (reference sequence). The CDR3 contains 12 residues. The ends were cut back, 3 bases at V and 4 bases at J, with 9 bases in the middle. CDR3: CSARGFGETQYF. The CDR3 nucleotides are TGCAGTGCTAGGGGGTTCGGAGAGACCCAGTACTTC.

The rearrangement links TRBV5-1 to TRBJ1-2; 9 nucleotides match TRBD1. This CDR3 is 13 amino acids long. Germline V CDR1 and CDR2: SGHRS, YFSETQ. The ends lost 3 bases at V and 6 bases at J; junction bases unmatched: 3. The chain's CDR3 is CASSSDRGDGYTF. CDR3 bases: TGCGCCAGCAGCTCGGACAGGGGTGATGGCTACACCTTC.

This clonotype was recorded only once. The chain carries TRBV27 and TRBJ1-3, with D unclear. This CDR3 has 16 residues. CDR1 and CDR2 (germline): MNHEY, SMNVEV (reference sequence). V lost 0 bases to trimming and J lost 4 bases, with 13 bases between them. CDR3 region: CASSLSAPGGGNTIYF. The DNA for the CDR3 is TGTGCCAGCAGTTTATCGGCCCCAGGAGGGGGAAACACCATATATTTT.

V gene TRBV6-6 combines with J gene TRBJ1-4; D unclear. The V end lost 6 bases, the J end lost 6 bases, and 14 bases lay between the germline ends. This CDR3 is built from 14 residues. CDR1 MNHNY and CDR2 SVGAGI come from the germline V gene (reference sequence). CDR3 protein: CASRRDRIYEKLFF. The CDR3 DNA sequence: TGTGCCAGCAGACGCGACCGAATATATGAAAAACTGTTTTTT.

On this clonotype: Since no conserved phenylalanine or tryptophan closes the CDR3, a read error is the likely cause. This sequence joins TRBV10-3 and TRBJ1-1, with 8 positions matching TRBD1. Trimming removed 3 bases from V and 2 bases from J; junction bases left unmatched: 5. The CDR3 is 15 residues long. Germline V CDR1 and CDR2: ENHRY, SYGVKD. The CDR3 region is CAISDVTGANTEAFL. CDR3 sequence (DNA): TGTGCCATCAGTGACGTGACAGGGGCAAACACTGAAGCTTTCCTT.

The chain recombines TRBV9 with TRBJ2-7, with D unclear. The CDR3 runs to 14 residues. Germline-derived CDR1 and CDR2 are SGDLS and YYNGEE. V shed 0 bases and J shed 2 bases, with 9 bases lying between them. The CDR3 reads CASSVAVGTYEQYF. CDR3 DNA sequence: TGTGCCAGCAGCGTAGCAGTGGGGACCTACGAGCAGTACTTC.

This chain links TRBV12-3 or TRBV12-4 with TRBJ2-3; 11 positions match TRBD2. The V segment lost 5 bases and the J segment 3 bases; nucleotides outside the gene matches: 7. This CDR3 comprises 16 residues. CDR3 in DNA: TGTGCCAGCAGTCCCATAGCGGGAGGGCCTACAGATACGCAGTATTTT. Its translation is CASSPIAGGPTDTQYF.

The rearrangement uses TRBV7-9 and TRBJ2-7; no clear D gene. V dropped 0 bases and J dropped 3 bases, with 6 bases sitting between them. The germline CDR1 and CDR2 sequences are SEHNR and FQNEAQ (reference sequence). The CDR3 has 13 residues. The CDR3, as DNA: TGTGCCAGCAGCTTAGCAAACAGCTACGAGCAGTACTTC. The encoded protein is CASSLANSYEQYF.

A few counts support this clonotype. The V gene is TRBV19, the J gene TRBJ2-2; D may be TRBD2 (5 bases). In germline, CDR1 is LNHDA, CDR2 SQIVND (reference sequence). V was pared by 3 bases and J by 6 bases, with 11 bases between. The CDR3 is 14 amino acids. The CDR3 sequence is CASSIGGLPGELFF. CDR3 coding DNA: TGTGCCAGTAGTATCGGAGGACTTCCCGGGGAGCTGTTTTTT.

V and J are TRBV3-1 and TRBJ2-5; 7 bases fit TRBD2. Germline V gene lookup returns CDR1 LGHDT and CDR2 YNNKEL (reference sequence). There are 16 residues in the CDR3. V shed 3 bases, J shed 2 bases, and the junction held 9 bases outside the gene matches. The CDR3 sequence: CASSHNGAGTQETQYF. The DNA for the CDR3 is TGTGCCAGCAGCCACAACGGAGCGGGGACGCAAGAGACCCAGTACTTC.

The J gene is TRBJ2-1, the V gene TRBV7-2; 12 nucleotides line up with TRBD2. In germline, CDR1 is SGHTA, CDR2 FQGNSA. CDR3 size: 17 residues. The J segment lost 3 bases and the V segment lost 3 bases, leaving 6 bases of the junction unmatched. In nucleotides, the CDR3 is TGTGCCAGCAGCTTGGGGCCGGGACTAGCGGGCTACAATGAGCAGTTCTTC. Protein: CASSLGPGLAGYNEQFF.

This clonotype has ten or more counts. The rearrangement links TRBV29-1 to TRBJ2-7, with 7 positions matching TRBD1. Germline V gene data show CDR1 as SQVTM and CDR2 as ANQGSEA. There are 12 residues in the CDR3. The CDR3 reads CTLEGQLYEQYF. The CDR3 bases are TGCACCCTTGAGGGACAGCTCTACGAGCAGTACTTC.

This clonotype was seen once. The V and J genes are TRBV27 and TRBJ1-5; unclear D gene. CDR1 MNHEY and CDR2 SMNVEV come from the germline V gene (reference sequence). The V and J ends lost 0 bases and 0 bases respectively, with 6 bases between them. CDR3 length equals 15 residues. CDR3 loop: CASSLSENSNQPQHF. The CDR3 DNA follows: TGTGCCAGCAGTTTATCGGAAAATAGCAATCAGCCCCAGCATTTT.

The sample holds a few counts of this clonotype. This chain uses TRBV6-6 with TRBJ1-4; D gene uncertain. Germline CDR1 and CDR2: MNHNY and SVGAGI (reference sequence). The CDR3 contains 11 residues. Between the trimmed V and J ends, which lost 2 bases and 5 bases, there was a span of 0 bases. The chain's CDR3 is CASSYNEKLFF. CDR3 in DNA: TGTGCCAGCAGTTACAATGAAAAACTGTTTTTT.

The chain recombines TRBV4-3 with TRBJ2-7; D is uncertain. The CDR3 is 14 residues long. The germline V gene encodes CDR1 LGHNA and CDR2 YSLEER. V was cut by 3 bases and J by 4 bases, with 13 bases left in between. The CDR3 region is CASSQDITRYEQYF. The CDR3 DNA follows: TGCGCCAGCAGCCAGGATATTACCCGTTACGAGCAGTACTTC.

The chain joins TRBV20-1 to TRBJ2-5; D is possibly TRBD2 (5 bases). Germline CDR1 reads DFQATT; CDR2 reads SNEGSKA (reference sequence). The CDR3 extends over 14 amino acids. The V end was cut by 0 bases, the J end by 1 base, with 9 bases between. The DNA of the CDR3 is TGCAGTGCTAGAGAGGGCGGACTCCAAGAGACCCAGTACTTC. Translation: CSAREGGLQETQYF.